These 17 T cell receptor beta chains were sequenced from one sample in a study of PD-L1 blockade in urothelial cancer. Noted time point: peripheral blood 6 weeks after treatment start. Sequencing was performed with immunoSEQ multiplex PCR; in TCRdb, only in-frame clones are kept and a portion is missing. Here the sample spans tens of thousands of clones, about 89% being singletons. The material was PBMCs, obtained around atezolizumab (anti-PD-L1) treatment. The receptors here all came from a man between 65 and 85 years old with urothelial cancer.

This chain joins TRBV7-5 and TRBJ2-5; the table gives TRBD2 as D, unverified against the DNA. TRBV7-5 is designated a pseudogene. This CDR3 has 11 amino acids. CDR3 in DNA: TGTGTCAGAAGCTCCTCCGTGTCCCAGTACTTC. Translation: CVRSSSVSQYF.

CDR3 sequence: CASRVQGASTDTQYF. The CDR3 DNA is TGTGCCAGCAGAGTACAGGGGGCTTCCACAGATACGCAGTATTTT. The rearrangement links TRBV2 to TRBJ2-3; 9 nucleotides match TRBD1. The length of the CDR3 is 15 residues. Looked up from germline, CDR1 is SNHLY and CDR2 is FYNNEI. The junction had 6 bases not matched to a gene; V was cut back by 6 bases and J by 2 bases. The variable domain in full, with the rest retrieved from reference TRBV2 and TRBJ2-3, is EPEVTQTPSHQVTQMGQEVILRCVPISNHLYFYWYRQILGQKVEFLVSFYNNEISEKSEIFDDQFSVERPDGSNFTLKIRSTKLEDSAMYFCASRVQGASTDTQYFGPGTRLTVL.

The rearrangement uses TRBV28 and TRBJ1-5, with D possibly being TRBD1 (5 bases). The CDR3 runs 18 residues. Trimming took 0 bases from V and 6 from J, leaving 21 bases between them. Germline V gene lookup returns CDR1 MDHEN and CDR2 SYDVKM. The CDR3 sequence: CASSLCSPGSGICQPQHF. DNA of the CDR3: TGTGCCAGCAGTTTATGCTCCCCCGGGTCAGGGATTTGTCAGCCCCAGCATTTT.

The chain joins TRBV6-1 to TRBJ2-5, with 8 bases fitting TRBD1. The germline V gene has CDR1 MNHNS and CDR2 SASEGT. The CDR3 extends over 14 amino acids. The V segment lost 3 bases and the J segment 7 bases; nucleotides outside the gene matches: 7. For the CDR3, the DNA is TGTGCCAGCAGTGAGGACAGGGTTGCCACGACCCAGTACTTC. It yields the protein CASSEDRVATTQYF.

The rearrangement links TRBV5-1 to TRBJ2-5; tentatively, D is TRBD1 (6 bases). The V and J ends lost 0 bases and 2 bases respectively, with 14 bases between them. This CDR3 spans 16 amino acids. In germline, CDR1 is SGHRS, CDR2 YFSETQ. The CDR3 DNA follows: TGCGCCAGCAGCTTGGTTGGGGGAAGGGGGCAAGAGACCCAGTACTTC. It specifies CASSLVGGRGQETQYF.

The chain uses TRBV9 and TRBJ2-1, with a possible D match to TRBD2 (5 bases). Trimming left V 0 bases short and J 3 bases short, with 16 bases between. CDR1 is SGDLS and CDR2 is YYNGEE in the germline V gene. The CDR3 length is 17 residues. The chain's CDR3 is CASSVEPPGIFYNEQFF. The CDR3 nucleotides read TGTGCCAGCAGCGTAGAACCCCCGGGAATCTTCTACAATGAGCAGTTCTTC.

This rearrangement joins TRBV5-5 to TRBJ2-5, with 10 bases identical to TRBD2. The CDR3 contains 15 residues. Trimming took 5 bases from V and 4 from J; bases not matched to a gene: 8. Germline values: CDR1 SGHKS, CDR2 YYEKEE (reference sequence). CDR3 nucleotides: TGTGCCAGCAGTCCAGCGGGAGGGCCTGTAGAGACCCAGTACTTC. This translates into CASSPAGGPVETQYF.

This chain connects TRBV5-4 to TRBJ2-2; 8 positions agree with TRBD2. V lost 3 bases, J lost 1 base, and 8 bases stayed unmatched. The CDR3 is 17 amino acids. Germline CDR1 SGHNT, CDR2 YYREEE (reference sequence). The chain's CDR3 is CASSSANAGGNTGELFF. The CDR3 DNA follows: TGTGCCAGCAGCTCAGCTAATGCGGGGGGGAACACCGGGGAGCTGTTTTTT. The full variable domain, with the rest looked up from reference TRBV5-4 and TRBJ2-2, is ETGVTQSPTHLIKTRGQQVTLRCSSQSGHNTVSWYQQALGQGPQFIFQYYREEENGRGNFPPRFSGLQFPNYSSELNVNALELDDSALYLCASSSANAGGNTGELFFGEGSRLTVL.

V usage is TRBV6-5 and J usage is TRBJ2-7; D perhaps matches TRBD1 (5 bases). Trimming left V 5 bases short and J 2 bases short, with 13 bases between. The CDR3 has 14 residues. Germline V gene lookup returns CDR1 MNHEY and CDR2 SVGAGI. CDR3 protein: CASSKDSPPYEQYF. The CDR3 nucleotides read TGTGCCAGCAGTAAAGACAGTCCCCCCTACGAGCAGTACTTC.

The V gene is TRBV28, the J gene TRBJ1-2, with a weak D call TRBD1 (6 bases). Trimming took 5 bases from V and 10 from J, leaving 14 bases between them. Germline CDR1 reads MDHEN; CDR2 reads SYDVKM. This CDR3 contains 12 residues. The CDR3 protein is CASSPLAGVYTF. The CDR3 DNA is TGTGCCAGCAGTCCCTTGGCAGGGGTCTACACCTTC.

The chain recombines TRBV19 with TRBJ2-5, with D perhaps TRBD2 (6 bases). This CDR3 contains 12 residues. Germline CDR1 is LNHDA and CDR2 is SQIVND (reference sequence). The ends were cut back, 1 base at V and 7 bases at J, with 7 bases in the middle. CDR3 in DNA: TGTGCCAGTAGTATAGCCGGGGGGACCCAGTACTTC. Protein sequence: CASSIAGGTQYF.

This clone was detected only once. V is TRBV6-6 and J is TRBJ1-1; weak D call: TRBD1 (5 bases). Between the trimmed V and J ends, which lost 2 bases and 1 base, there was a span of 8 bases. Germline CDR1 is MNHNY and CDR2 is SVGAGI (reference sequence). This CDR3 has 14 residues. For the CDR3, the DNA is TGTGCCAGCAGTTACAGGGGAAAGAACACTGAAGCTTTCTTT. The encoded protein is CASSYRGKNTEAFF.

In DNA form, the CDR3 reads TGTGCCAGCAGCTCGACAGGGGTCGACGAGCAGTACTTC. It codes for CASSSTGVDEQYF. V gene TRBV7-9 combines with J gene TRBJ2-7, with 8 bases that match TRBD1. The CDR3 has 13 residues. Trimming cost V 4 bases and J 5 bases; bases outside gene matches: 4. Germline V gene sequence: CDR1 SEHNR, CDR2 FQNEAQ (reference sequence). The full variable domain, rest sourced from reference TRBV7-9 and TRBJ2-7, is DTGVSQNPRHKITKRGQNVTFRCDPISEHNRLYWYRQTLGQGPEFLTYFQNEAQLEKSRLLSDRFSAERPKGSFSTLEIQRTEQGDSAMYLCASSSTGVDEQYFGPGTRLTVT.

The gene calls are TRBV18 and TRBJ2-7, with D perhaps matching TRBD1 (6 bases). Germline CDR1 reads KGHSH; CDR2 reads LQKENI. V lost 3 bases, J lost 7 bases, and 13 bases lay in between. This CDR3 is built from 13 residues. This CDR3 is CASSPKGVREQYF. The CDR3 nucleotides read TGTGCCAGCTCACCCAAGGGGGTAAGGGAGCAGTACTTC.

The V call is TRBV13, the J call TRBJ2-7, with D maybe TRBD2 (5 bases). V was cut by 5 bases and J by 0 bases, with 8 bases left in between. The germline V gene has CDR1 PRHDT and CDR2 FYEKMQ (reference sequence). The CDR3 consists of 13 residues. In nucleotides, the CDR3 is TGTGCCAGCAGCCCACGGGGCTCCTACGAGCAGTACTTC. This codes for CASSPRGSYEQYF.

The V call is TRBV2, the J call TRBJ2-7, with D possibly being TRBD2 (5 bases). The germline V gene has CDR1 SNHLY and CDR2 FYNNEI. The CDR3 has 14 amino acids. V was clipped by 4 bases and J by 6 bases, with 16 bases between them. CDR3: CASSVAERAGEQYF. Here the CDR3 DNA reads TGTGCCAGCAGTGTCGCGGAGAGGGCCGGCGAGCAGTACTTC.

The gene calls are TRBV27 and TRBJ2-2; D is undetermined. The V gene lost 6 bases and the J gene lost 4 bases, with 18 bases spanning the gap. The CDR3 extends over 16 amino acids. The germline gives CDR1 MNHEY, CDR2 SMNVEV (reference sequence). The CDR3 is CASSDPPHSGTGELFF. CDR3 in DNA: TGTGCCAGCAGCGACCCCCCACACTCGGGCACCGGGGAGCTGTTTTTT.